This TCR beta chain was identified in a study of blood T cell repertoires in COVID-19. Whole-study context: Sites across the United States, Italy and Spain contributed samples from acute and convalescent COVID-19. The analysed material was cDNA or gDNA that came from T cells, B-cell-depleted T cells, or PBMCs.

Assay: immunoSEQ multiplex PCR; the TCRdb copy retains only in-frame clones and omits some. The table records about 62,000 clones, around 91% of them present only once. V shed 7 bases and J shed 8 bases, with 11 bases lying between them. The CDR3 has 11 residues. Germline V gives CDR1 LNHDA, CDR2 SQIVND (reference sequence). The chain joins TRBV19 to TRBJ1-2; no firm D call. The specimen was peripheral blood. This clonotype was obtained from a woman aged 60-75 years with COVID-19, enrolled during active disease. DNA for the CDR3: TGTGCCAGTAACACAGATGGCGGCTACACCTTC. Its protein is CASNTDGGYTF.